Given below is one T cell receptor (beta chain) in context. This record belongs to a study of blood T cell repertoires in COVID-19. The overall study: Collection of acute and convalescent COVID-19 samples took place in the United States, Italy and Spain. In each case, the material was cDNA or gDNA derived from T cells, B-cell-depleted T cells, or PBMCs.

Under the authors' procedure: Counts of nucleated cells, estimated from reference gene primer amplification, were obtained. Here immunoSEQ multiplex PCR was the method, and the copy in TCRdb shows in-frame clones only, minus some. From that table come the V and J calls and clone size; the DNA was used to work out D and trimming. This table holds some 200,000 clones, around 83% found once. This CDR3 is built from 13 residues. Germline CDR1 is ENHRY and CDR2 is SYGVKD. Between the trimmed V and J ends, which lost 10 bases and 0 bases, there was a span of 12 bases. This clonotype was obtained from a woman in her forties with acute or convalescent COVID-19. The sequencing sample was made of peripheral blood. The rearrangement links TRBV10-3 to TRBJ1-1; TRBD1 might be the D (6 bases). Written as DNA, the CDR3 is TGTGCCACCTGGGGACACGTGAACACTGAAGCTTTCTTT. Residues: CATWGHVNTEAFF.